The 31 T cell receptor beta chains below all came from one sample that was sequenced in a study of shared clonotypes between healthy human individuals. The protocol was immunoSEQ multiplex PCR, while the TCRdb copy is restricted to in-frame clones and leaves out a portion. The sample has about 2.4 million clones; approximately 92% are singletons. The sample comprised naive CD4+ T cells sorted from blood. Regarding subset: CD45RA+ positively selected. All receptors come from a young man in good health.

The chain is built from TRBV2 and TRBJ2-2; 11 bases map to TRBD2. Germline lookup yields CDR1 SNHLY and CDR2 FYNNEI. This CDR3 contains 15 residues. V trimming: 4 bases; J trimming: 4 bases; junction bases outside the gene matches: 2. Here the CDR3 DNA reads TGTGCCAGCAGTGCTAGCGGGGGGAGCACCGGGGAGCTGTTTTTT. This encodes CASSASGGSTGELFF. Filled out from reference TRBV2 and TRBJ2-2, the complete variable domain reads EPEVTQTPSHQVTQMGQEVILRCVPISNHLYFYWYRQILGQKVEFLVSFYNNEISEKSEIFDDQFSVERPDGSNFTLKIRSTKLEDSAMYFCASSASGGSTGELFFGEGSRLTVL.

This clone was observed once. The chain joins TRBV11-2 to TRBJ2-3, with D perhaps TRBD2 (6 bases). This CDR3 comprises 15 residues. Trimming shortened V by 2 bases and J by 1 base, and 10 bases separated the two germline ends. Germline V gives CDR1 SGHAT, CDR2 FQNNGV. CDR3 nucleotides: TGTGCCAGCAGCTTACGCGGGGCCCGCACAGATACGCAGTATTTT. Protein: CASSLRGARTDTQYF.

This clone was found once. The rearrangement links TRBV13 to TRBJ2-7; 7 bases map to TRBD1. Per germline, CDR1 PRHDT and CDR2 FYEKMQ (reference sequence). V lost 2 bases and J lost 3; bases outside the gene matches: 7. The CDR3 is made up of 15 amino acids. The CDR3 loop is CASSLRQGTIYEQYF. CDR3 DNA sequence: TGTGCCAGCAGCTTAAGACAGGGTACCATCTACGAGCAGTACTTC.

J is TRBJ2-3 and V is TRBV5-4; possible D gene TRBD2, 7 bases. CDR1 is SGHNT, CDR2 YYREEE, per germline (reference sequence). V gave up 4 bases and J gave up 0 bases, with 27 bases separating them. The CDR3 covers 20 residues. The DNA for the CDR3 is TGTGCCAGCAGCCTAGGTGGGGGGGCCTCCTTAATTACTAGCACAGATACGCAGTATTTT. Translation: CASSLGGGASLITSTDTQYF.

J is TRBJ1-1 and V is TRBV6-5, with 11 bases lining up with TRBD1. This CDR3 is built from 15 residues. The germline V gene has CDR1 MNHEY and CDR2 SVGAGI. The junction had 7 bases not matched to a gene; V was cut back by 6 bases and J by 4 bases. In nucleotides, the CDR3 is TGTGCCAGCAGACCACCCGGGACAGGGGGCACTGAAGCTTTCTTT. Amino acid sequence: CASRPPGTGGTEAFF.

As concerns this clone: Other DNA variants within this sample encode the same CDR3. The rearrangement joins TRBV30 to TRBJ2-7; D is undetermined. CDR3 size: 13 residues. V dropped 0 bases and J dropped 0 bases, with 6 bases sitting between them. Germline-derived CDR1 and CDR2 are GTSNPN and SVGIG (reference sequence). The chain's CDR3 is CAWSVQSSYEQYF. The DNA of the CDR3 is TGTGCCTGGAGTGTACAAAGCTCCTACGAGCAGTACTTC.

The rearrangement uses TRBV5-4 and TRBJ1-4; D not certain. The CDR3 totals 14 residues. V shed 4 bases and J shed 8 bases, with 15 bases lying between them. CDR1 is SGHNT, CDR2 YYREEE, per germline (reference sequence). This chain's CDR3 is CASSPQLTGEKLFF. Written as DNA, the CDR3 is TGTGCCAGCAGCCCACAGCTAACCGGGGAAAAACTGTTTTTT. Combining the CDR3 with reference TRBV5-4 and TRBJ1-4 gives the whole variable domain ETGVTQSPTHLIKTRGQQVTLRCSSQSGHNTVSWYQQALGQGPQFIFQYYREEENGRGNFPPRFSGLQFPNYSSELNVNALELDDSALYLCASSPQLTGEKLFFGSGTQLSVL.

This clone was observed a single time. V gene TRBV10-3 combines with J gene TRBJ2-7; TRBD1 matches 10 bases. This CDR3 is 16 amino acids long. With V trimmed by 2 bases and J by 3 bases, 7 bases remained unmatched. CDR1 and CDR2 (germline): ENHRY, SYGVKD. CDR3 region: CAISEPDRGRGYEQYF. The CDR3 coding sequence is TGTGCCATCAGTGAGCCAGACAGGGGGCGAGGCTACGAGCAGTACTTC.

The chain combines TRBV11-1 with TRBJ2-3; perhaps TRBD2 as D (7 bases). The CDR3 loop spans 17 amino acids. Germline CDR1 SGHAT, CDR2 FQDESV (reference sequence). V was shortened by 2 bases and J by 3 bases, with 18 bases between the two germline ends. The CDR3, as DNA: TGTGCCAGCAGCTTATCTTCGGCGGGGGCAAGAACAGATACGCAGTATTTT. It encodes CASSLSSAGARTDTQYF.

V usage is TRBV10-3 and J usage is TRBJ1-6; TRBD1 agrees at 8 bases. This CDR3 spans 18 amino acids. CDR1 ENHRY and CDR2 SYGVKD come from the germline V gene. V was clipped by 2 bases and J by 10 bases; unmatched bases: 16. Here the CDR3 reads CAISETRPGTGQHSPLHF. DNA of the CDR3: TGTGCCATCAGTGAGACCCGTCCCGGGACAGGTCAGCACTCACCCCTCCACTTT.

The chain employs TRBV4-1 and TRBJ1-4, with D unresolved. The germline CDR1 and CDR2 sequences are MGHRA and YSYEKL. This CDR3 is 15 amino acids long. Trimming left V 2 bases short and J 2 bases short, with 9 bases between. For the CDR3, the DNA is TGCGCCAGCAGCCAACCCGGAGGGACTAATGAAAAACTGTTTTTT. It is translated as CASSQPGGTNEKLFF.

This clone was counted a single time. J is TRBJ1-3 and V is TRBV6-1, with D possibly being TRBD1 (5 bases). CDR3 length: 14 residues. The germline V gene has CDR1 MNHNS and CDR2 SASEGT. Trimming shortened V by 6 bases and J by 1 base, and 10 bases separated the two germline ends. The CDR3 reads CASRTGGSGNTIYF. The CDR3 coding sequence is TGTGCCAGCAGAACGGGGGGGTCTGGAAACACCATATATTTT.

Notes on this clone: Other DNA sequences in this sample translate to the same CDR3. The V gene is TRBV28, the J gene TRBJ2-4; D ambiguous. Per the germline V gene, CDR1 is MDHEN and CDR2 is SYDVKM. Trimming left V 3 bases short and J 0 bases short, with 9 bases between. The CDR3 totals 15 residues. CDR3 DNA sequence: TGTGCCAGCAGTTTCGGCAGCCTAGCCAAAAACATTCAGTACTTC. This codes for CASSFGSLAKNIQYF.

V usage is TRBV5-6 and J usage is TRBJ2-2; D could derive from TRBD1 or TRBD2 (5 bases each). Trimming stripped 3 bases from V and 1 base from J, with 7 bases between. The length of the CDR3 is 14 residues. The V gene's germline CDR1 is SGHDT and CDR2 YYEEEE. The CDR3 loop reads CASSWGRNTGELFF. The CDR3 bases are TGTGCCAGCAGCTGGGGACGGAACACCGGGGAGCTGTTTTTT.

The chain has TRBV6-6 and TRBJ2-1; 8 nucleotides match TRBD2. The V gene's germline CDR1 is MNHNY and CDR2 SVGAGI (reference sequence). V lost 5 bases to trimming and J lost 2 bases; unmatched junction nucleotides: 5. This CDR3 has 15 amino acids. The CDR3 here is CASSATSGAYNEQFF. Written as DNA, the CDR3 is TGTGCCAGCAGTGCTACTAGCGGCGCCTACAATGAGCAGTTCTTC.

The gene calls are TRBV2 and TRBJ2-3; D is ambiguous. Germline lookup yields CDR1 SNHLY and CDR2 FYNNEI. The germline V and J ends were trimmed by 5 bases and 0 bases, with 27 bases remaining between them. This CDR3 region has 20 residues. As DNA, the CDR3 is TGTGCCAGCAGTCAAACGGCTATCGGCATCGGCGGAGTTAGCACAGATACGCAGTATTTT. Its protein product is CASSQTAIGIGGVSTDTQYF.

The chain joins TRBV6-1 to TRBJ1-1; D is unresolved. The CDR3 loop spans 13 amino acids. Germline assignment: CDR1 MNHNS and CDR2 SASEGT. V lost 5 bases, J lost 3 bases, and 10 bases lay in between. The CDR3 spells CASSRGRDTEAFF. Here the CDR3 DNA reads TGTGCCAGCAGTCGAGGGCGGGACACTGAAGCTTTCTTT.

The DNA of the CDR3 is TGTGCCAGCAGCACCGTCCCGGGACTAGCGGGAGGGCCGGGAGATACGCAGTATTTT. It is translated as CASSTVPGLAGGPGDTQYF. J is TRBJ2-3 and V is TRBV7-2, with 16 bases matching TRBD2. Germline-derived CDR1 and CDR2 are SGHTA and FQGNSA. The CDR3 has 19 residues. Germline trimming cut 5 bases from V and 5 bases from J; bases unmatched to any gene: 13.

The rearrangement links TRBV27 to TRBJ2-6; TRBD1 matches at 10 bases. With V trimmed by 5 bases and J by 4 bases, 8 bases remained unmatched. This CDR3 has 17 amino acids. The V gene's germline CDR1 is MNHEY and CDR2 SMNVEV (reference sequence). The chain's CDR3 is CASSQTGTGAGANVLTF. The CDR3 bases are TGTGCCAGCAGTCAAACCGGGACAGGGGCCGGGGCCAACGTCCTGACTTTC.

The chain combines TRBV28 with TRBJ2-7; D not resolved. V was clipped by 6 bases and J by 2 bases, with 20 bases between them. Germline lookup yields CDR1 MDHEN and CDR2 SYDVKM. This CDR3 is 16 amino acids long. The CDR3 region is CASSRMGVGIAYEQYF. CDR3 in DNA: TGTGCCAGCAGCCGAATGGGCGTCGGCATAGCCTACGAGCAGTACTTC.

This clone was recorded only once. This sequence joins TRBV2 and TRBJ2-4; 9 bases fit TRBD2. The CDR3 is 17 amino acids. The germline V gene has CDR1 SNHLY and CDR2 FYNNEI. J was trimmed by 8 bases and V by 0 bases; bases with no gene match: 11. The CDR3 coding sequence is TGTGCCAGCAGTGAAGCACCTGGGCGGGGGGGCATGTACATTCAGTACTTC. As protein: CASSEAPGRGGMYIQYF.

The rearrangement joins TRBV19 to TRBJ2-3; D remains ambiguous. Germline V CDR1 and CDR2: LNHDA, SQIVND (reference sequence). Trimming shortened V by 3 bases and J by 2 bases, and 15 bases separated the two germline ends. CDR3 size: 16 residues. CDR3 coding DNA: TGTGCCAGTAGTATGCAACCTAGACAAACCACAGATACGCAGTATTTT. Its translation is CASSMQPRQTTDTQYF.

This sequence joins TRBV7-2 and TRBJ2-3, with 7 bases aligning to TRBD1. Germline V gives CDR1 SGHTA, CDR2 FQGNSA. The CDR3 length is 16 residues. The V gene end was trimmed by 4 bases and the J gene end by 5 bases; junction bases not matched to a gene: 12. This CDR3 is CASSSERTGFGDTQYF. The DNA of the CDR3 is TGTGCCAGCAGCTCAGAGAGGACAGGTTTCGGAGATACGCAGTATTTT.

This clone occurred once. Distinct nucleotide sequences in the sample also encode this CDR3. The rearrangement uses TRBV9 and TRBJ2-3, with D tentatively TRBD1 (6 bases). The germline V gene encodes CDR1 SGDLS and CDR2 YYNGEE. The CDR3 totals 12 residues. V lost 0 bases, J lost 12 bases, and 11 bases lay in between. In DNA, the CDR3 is TGTGCCAGCAGCGTAGACAGGGCCCCCCAGTATTTT. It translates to CASSVDRAPQYF.

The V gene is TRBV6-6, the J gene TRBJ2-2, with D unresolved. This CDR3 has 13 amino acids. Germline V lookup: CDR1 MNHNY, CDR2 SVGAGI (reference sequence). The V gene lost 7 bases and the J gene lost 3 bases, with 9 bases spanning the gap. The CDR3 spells CASTDRDTGELFF. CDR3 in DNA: TGTGCCAGCACGGATAGAGACACCGGGGAGCTGTTTTTT.

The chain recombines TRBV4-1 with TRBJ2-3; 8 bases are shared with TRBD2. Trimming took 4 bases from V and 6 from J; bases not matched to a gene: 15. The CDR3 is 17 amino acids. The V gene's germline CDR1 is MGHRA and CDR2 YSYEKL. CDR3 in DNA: TGCGCCAGCAGCCGGCTGGCTAGCGGGCCGAATGGGGATACGCAGTATTTT. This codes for CASSRLASGPNGDTQYF.

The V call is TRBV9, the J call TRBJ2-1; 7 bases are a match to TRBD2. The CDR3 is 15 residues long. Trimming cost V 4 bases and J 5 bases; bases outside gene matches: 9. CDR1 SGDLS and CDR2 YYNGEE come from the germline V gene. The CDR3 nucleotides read TGTGCCAGCAGCCCCCCCCGGGACTACGACAATGAGCAGTTCTTC. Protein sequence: CASSPPRDYDNEQFF. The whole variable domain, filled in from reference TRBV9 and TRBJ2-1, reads DSGVTQTPKHLITATGQRVTLRCSPRSGDLSVYWYQQSLDQGLQFLIQYYNGEERAKGNILERFSAQQFPDLHSELNLSSLELGDSALYFCASSPPRDYDNEQFFGPGTRLTVL.

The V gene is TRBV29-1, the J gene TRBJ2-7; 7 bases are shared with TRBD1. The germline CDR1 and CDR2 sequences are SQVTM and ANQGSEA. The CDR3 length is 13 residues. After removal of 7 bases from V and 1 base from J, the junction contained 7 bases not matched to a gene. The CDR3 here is CSALDRASYEQYF. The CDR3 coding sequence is TGCAGCGCACTCGACAGGGCATCCTACGAGCAGTACTTC.

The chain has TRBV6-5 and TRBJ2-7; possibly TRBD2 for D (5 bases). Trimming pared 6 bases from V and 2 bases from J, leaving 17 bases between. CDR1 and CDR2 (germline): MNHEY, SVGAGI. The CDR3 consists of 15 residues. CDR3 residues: CASSPPGLGTYEQYF. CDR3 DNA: TGTGCCAGCAGCCCCCCGGGGTTAGGGACCTACGAGCAGTACTTC.

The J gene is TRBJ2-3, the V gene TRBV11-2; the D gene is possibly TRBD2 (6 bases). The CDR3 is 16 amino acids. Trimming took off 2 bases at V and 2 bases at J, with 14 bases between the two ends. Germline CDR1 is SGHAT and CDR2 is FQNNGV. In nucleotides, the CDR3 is TGTGCCAGCAGCTTATTGCGGCGGGGTACCACAGATACGCAGTATTTT. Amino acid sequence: CASSLLRRGTTDTQYF.

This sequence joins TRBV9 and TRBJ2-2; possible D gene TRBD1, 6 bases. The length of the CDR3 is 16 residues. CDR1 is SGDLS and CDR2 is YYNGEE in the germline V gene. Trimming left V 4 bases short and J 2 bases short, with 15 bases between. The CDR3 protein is CASSTLRTANTGELFF. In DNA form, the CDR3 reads TGTGCCAGCAGCACCTTGAGGACAGCTAACACCGGGGAGCTGTTTTTT.